The sequence of this TCR beta chain was determined in a study of Ad26.COV2.S vaccination and SARS-CoV-2 variants. Study overall: Donor joined the COV1001 Ad26.COV2.S trial arm. The study's findings and limits: Similar non-spike TCR breadth was observed in recipients of vaccine and of placebo. Vaccinees displayed broader spike-specific TCR repertoires than placebo recipients.

This CDR3 comprises 13 residues. The germline gives CDR1 LGHDT, CDR2 YNNKEL (reference sequence). With 0 bases removed from V and 12 bases from J, the gap between germline ends came to 12 bases. About this clone itself: Antigen specificity is unknown.

Here immunoSEQ multiplex PCR was the method, and the copy in TCRdb shows in-frame clones only, minus some. The sample has approximately 420,000 clones; approximately 91% are singletons. The treatment denotes: some 20 received Ad26.COV2.S at low or high dose, single or two shots; a few received placebo; per-sample allocation not given. All samples were drawn on day 63, counting from the first vaccine or placebo injection. The source of this sequence is a person aged 18-60 years who received the Ad26.COV2.S COVID-19 vaccine or a placebo. The material sequenced was peripheral blood, taken in a trial of Ad26.COV2.S vaccine versus placebo. V is TRBV3-1 (or the pseudogene TRBV3-2) and J is TRBJ2-1; a weak D match, TRBD1 (6 bases). Written as DNA, the CDR3 is TGTGCCAGCAGCCAAGACAGACAGGAGGTGCAGTTCTTC. Translated, it gives CASSQDRQEVQFF.